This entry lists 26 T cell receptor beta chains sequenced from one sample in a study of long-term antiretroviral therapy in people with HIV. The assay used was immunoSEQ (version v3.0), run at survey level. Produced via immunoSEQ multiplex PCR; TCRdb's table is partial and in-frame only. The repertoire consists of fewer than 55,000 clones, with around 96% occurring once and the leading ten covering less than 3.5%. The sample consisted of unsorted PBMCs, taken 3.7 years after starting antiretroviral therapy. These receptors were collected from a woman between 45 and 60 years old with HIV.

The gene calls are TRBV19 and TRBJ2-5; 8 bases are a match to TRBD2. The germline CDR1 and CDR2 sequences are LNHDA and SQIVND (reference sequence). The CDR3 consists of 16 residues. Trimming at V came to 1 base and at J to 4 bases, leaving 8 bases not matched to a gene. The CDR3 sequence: CASSIALGGGRETQYF. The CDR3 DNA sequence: TGTGCCAGTAGTATAGCCCTCGGGGGGGGCAGAGAGACCCAGTACTTC.

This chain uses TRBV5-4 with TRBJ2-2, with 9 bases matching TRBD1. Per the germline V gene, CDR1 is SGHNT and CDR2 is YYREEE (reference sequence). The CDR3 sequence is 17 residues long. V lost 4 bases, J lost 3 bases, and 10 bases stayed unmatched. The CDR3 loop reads CASSPRDREAHTGELFF. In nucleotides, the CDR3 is TGTGCCAGCAGCCCCCGGGACAGGGAGGCCCACACCGGGGAGCTGTTTTTT.

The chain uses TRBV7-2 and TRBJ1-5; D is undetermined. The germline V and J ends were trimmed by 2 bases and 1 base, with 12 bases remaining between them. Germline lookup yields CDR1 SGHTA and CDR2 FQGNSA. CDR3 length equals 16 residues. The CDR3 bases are TGTGCCAGCAGCTTATTGTACGATTGGAGCAATCAGCCCCAGCATTTT. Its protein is CASSLLYDWSNQPQHF. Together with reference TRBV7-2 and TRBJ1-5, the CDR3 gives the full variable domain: GAGVSQSPSNKVTEKGKDVELRCDPISGHTALYWYRQSLGQGLEFLIYFQGNSAPDKSGLPSDRFSAERTGGSVSTLTIQRTQQEDSAVYLCASSLLYDWSNQPQHFGDGTRLSIL.

The CDR3 sequence: CASSQGLAEETQYF. DNA of the CDR3: TGCGCCAGCAGCCAGGGACTAGCGGAAGAGACCCAGTACTTC. The chain employs TRBV4-1 and TRBJ2-5; 11 bases fit TRBD2. The CDR3 has 14 residues. Germline loops: CDR1 MGHRA, CDR2 YSYEKL. The trim removed 3 bases at V and 3 bases at J, leaving 0 bases unmatched.

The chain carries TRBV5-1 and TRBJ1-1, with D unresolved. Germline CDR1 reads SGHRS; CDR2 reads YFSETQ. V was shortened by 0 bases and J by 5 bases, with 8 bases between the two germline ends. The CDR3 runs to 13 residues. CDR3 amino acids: CASSLGEGTEAFF. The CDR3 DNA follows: TGCGCCAGCAGCTTGGGCGAAGGGACTGAAGCTTTCTTT. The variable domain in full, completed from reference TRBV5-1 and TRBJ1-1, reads KAGVTQTPRYLIKTRGQQVTLSCSPISGHRSVSWYQQTPGQGLQFLFEYFSETQRNKGNFPGRFSGRQFSNSRSEMNVSTLELGDSALYLCASSLGEGTEAFFGQGTRLTVV.

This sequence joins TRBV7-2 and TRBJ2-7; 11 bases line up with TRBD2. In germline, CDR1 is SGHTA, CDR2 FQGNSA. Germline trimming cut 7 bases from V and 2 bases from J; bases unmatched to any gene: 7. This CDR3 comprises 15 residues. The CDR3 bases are TGTGCCAGCAACCCACTAGCGGGGGCTCCCTACGAGCAGTACTTC. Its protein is CASNPLAGAPYEQYF.

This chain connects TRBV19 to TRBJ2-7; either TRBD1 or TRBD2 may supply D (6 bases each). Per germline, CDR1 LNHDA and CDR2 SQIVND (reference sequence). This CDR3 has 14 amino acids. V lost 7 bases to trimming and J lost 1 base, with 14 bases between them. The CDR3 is CASTKTGASYEQYF. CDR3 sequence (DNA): TGTGCCAGTACTAAGACGGGGGCGTCCTACGAGCAGTACTTC.

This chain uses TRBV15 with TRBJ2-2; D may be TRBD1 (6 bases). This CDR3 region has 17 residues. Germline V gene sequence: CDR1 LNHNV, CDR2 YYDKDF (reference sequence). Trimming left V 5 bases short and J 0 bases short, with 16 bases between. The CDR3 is CATSSPGTSANTGELFF. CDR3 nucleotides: TGTGCCACCAGCTCCCCTGGGACATCAGCGAACACCGGGGAGCTGTTTTTT.

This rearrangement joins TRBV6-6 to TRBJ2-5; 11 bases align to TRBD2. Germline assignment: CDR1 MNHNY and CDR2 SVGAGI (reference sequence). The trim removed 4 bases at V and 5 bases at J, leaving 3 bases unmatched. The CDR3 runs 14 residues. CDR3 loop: CASSSPSGRETQYF. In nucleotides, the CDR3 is TGTGCCAGCAGTTCCCCTAGCGGGAGGGAGACCCAGTACTTC.

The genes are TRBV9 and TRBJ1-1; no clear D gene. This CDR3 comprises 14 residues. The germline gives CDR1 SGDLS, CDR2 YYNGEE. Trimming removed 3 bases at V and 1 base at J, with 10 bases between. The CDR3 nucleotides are TGTGCCAGCAGCGGATTTAAAGCGAACACTGAAGCTTTCTTT. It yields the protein CASSGFKANTEAFF. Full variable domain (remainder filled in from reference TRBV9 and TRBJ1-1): DSGVTQTPKHLITATGQRVTLRCSPRSGDLSVYWYQQSLDQGLQFLIQYYNGEERAKGNILERFSAQQFPDLHSELNLSSLELGDSALYFCASSGFKANTEAFFGQGTRLTVV.

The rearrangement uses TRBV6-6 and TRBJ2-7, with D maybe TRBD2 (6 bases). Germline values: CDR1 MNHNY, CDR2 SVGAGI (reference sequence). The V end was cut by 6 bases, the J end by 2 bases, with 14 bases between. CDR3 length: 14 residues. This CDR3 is CASREGTSAYEQYF. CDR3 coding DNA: TGTGCCAGCAGGGAGGGGACCTCCGCCTACGAGCAGTACTTC.

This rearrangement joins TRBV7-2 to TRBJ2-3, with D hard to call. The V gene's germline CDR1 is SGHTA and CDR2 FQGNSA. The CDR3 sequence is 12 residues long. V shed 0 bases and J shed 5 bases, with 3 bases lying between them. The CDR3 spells CASSLAQDTQYF. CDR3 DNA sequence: TGTGCCAGCAGCTTAGCGCAAGATACGCAGTATTTT.

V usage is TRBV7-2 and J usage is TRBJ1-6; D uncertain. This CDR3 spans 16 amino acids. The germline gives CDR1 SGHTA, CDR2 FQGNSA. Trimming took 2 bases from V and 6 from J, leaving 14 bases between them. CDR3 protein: CASSLWAAFGNSPLHF. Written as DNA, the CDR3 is TGTGCCAGCAGCTTATGGGCAGCCTTTGGTAATTCACCCCTCCACTTT.

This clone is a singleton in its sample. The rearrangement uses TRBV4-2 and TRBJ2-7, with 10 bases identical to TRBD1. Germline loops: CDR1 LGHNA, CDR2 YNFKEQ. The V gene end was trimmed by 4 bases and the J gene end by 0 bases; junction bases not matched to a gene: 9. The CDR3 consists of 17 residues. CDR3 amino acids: CASSLRGTGETSYEQYF. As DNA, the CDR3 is TGTGCCAGCAGCCTCCGTGGGACAGGGGAGACCTCCTACGAGCAGTACTTC.

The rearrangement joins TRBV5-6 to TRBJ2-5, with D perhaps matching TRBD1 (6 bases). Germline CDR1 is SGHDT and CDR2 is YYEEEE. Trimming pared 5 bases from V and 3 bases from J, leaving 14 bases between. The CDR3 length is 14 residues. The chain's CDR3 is CASSLDRREETQYF. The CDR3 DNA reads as TGTGCCAGCAGTTTAGACAGGCGGGAAGAGACCCAGTACTTC. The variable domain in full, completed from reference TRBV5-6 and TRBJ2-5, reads DAGVTQSPTHLIKTRGQQVTLRCSPKSGHDTVSWYQQALGQGPQFIFQYYEEEERQRGNFPDRFSGHQFPNYSSELNVNALLLGDSALYLCASSLDRREETQYFGPGTRLLVL.

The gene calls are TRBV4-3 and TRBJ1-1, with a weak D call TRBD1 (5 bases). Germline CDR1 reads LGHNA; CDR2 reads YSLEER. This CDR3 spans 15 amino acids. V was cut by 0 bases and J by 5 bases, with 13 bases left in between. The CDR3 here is CASSQDRQGGTEAFF. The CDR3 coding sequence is TGCGCCAGCAGCCAAGATCGCCAGGGAGGAACTGAAGCTTTCTTT.

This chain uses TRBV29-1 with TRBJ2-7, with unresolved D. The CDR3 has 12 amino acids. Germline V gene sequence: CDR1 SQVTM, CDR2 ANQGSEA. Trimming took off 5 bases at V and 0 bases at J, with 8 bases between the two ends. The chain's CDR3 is CSVRVSSYEQYF. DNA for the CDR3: TGCAGCGTTAGGGTAAGCTCCTACGAGCAGTACTTC.

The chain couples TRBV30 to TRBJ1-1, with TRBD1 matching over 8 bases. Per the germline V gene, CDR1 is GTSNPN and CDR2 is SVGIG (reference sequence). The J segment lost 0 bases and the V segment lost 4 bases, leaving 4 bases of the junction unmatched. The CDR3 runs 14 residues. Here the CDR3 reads CAWKLQGVNTEAFF. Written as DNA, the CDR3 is TGTGCCTGGAAGTTACAGGGGGTGAACACTGAAGCTTTCTTT.

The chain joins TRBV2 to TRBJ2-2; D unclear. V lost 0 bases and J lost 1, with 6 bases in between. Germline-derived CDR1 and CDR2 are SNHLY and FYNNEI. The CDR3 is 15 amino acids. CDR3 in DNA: TGTGCCAGCAGTGAAGCGCCTGGGAACACCGGGGAGCTGTTTTTT. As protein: CASSEAPGNTGELFF.

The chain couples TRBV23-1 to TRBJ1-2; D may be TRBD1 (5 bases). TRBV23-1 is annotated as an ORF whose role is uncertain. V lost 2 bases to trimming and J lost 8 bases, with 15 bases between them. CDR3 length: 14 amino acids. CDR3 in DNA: TGCGCCAGCAGTCAAGGGACGGCCCTGGGCGGCTACACCTTC. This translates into CASSQGTALGGYTF.

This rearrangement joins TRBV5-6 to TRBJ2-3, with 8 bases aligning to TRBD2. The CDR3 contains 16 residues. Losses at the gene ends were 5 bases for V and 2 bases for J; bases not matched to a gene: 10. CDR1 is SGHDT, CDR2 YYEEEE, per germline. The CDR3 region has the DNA TGTGCCAGCAGGAAACTAGCGGAGTACTCCACAGATACGCAGTATTTT. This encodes CASRKLAEYSTDTQYF.

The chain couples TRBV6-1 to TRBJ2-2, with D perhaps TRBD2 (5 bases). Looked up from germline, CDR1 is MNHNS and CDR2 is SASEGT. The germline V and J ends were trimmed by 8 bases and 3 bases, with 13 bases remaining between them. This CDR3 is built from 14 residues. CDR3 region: CASSSVGDTGELFF. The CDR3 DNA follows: TGTGCCAGCTCGTCTGTCGGGGACACCGGGGAGCTGTTTTTT.

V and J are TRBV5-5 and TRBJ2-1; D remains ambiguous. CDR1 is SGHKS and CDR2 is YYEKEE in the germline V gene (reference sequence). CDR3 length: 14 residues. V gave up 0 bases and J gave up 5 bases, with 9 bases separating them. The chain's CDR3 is CASSLAASDNEQFF. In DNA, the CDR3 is TGTGCCAGCAGCTTGGCAGCCTCGGACAATGAGCAGTTCTTC.

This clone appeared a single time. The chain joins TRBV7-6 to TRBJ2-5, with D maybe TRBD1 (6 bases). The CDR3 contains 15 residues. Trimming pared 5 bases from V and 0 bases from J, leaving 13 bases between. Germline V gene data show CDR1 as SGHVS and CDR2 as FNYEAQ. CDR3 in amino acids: CASSPITGYQETQYF. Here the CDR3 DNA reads TGTGCCAGCAGCCCCATAACAGGGTACCAAGAGACCCAGTACTTC.

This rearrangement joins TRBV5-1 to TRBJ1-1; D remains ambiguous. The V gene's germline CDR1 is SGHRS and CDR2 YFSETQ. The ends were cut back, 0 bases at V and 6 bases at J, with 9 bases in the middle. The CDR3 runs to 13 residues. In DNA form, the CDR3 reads TGCGCCAGCAGCTTGGATCTTGGTGCTGAAGCTTTCTTT. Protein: CASSLDLGAEAFF.

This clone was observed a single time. For the CDR3, the DNA is TGTGCCAGCAGCCCTCCCCGGGGAAAGGGCGATCAGCCCCAGCATTTT. Translation gives CASSPPRGKGDQPQHF. This rearrangement joins TRBV11-3 to TRBJ1-5; D gene uncertain. Germline CDR1 is SGHNT and CDR2 is YENEEA. The CDR3 has 16 residues. V lost 5 bases, J lost 5 bases, and 19 bases lay in between.